Sequencing of this TCR beta chain was carried out in a study of blood T cells in healthy people across ages. CDR3 length: 13 residues. The V end was cut by 1 base, the J end by 11 bases, with 14 bases between. In germline, CDR1 is SGHVS, CDR2 FNYEAQ. Details on this clonotype: The antigen is unknown.

General study points: There was a strong correlation between TCR beta diversity and naive T cell percentage.

The authors ran a second PCR of 7 to 11 cycles using a sample-barcoded 5' primer and a J-beta primer mix. Each CDR3 protein is one row after TCRdb ran MiXCR on the 5' RACE reads. The sample carries under 1,000,000 distinct CDR3 sequences, 36% recorded once. Each sample used at least 6 million PBMCs. The rearrangement links TRBV7-6 to TRBJ2-5, with D unclear. This receptor was obtained from a man in his late teens or twenties in good health. Sequencing input: blood. The CDR3 spells CASSLEVNPEQYF. The DNA of the CDR3 is TGTGCCAGCAGCTTAGAGGTCAATCCTGAGCAGTACTTC.